This TCR beta chain was sequenced during a study of blood T cell repertoires in COVID-19. As for this clone: The junction differs from germline at one of its ends, possibly a read error.

This CDR3 has 12 residues. Looked up from germline, CDR1 is MNHEY and CDR2 is SVGEGT. Assay: immunoSEQ multiplex PCR; the TCRdb copy retains only in-frame clones and omits some. The top ten clones hold around 1.5% of a sample with about 64,000 clones, roughly 93% of them seen once. The source material was peripheral blood. J is TRBJ2-7 and V is TRBV6-2 or TRBV6-3; D is unresolved. The source of this sequence is a human donor in a cohort sampled during active COVID-19. CDR3 loop: CASSYSRRPNDF. The CDR3 DNA sequence: TGTGCCAGCAGTTACTCGAGGCGGCCAAATGACTTC.